These 26 T cell receptor beta chains share one sample of origin, sequenced in a study of blood T cells in healthy people across ages. Sample-barcoded 5' priming and a J-beta primer mix drove a second PCR of roughly 7 to 11 cycles. TCRdb re-called the 5' RACE reads with MiXCR, one entry per CDR3 protein. The table records about 1.1 million distinct CDR3 sequences, more than 30% of them present only once. Input material: blood. The receptors stem from a man aged 18 to 35 in good health.

This clonotype was recorded many times. The chain recombines TRBV7-2 with TRBJ2-4, with D possibly matching TRBD1 (5 bases). The CDR3 has 14 amino acids. The V end was cut by 1 base, the J end by 6 bases, with 10 bases between. Germline-derived CDR1 and CDR2 are SGHTA and FQGNSA. DNA of the CDR3: TGTGCCAGCAGCTTAGTGGGGCAGAGAAACATTCAGTACTTC. Translating it yields CASSLVGQRNIQYF.

This rearrangement joins TRBV6-2 or TRBV6-3 to TRBJ1-2, with 9 bases aligning to TRBD1. The germline V gene has CDR1 MNHEY and CDR2 SVGEGT. The J segment lost 4 bases and the V segment lost 7 bases, leaving 1 base of the junction unmatched. This CDR3 is built from 12 residues. CDR3 nucleotides: TGTGCCAGCATGGACAGGGGCTATGGCTACACCTTC. Its translation is CASMDRGYGYTF.

About this clonotype itself: At one of its ends the junction is not consistent with the germline gene, which may arise from a read error. The gene calls are TRBV20-1 and TRBJ1-4; D gene ambiguous. Germline V lookup: CDR1 DFQATT, CDR2 SNEGSKA (reference sequence). The CDR3 has 13 amino acids. The CDR3 bases are TGCAGTGCTAGTTTCAGCGCGAATGGAAAACTGTTTTTT. Protein product: CSASFSANGKLFF.

CDR3 sequence reads: CSVGQGNVEAFF. DNA of the CDR3: TGCAGCGTTGGACAGGGTAATGTTGAAGCTTTCTTT. The rearrangement links TRBV29-1 to TRBJ1-1, with 7 bases matching TRBD1. Trimming cost V 4 bases and J 7 bases; bases outside gene matches: 6. The CDR3 contains 12 residues. Per germline, CDR1 SQVTM and CDR2 ANQGSEA.

The rearrangement joins TRBV29-1 to TRBJ1-2; 11 bases align to TRBD1. Trimming removed 7 bases from V and 7 bases from J; junction bases left unmatched: 14. CDR3 length equals 15 residues. CDR1 is SQVTM, CDR2 ANQGSEA, per germline. CDR3 in amino acids: CSATSDSGTGGGYTF. CDR3 nucleotide sequence: TGCAGCGCCACGTCTGATTCCGGGACAGGGGGTGGCTACACCTTC.

The chain combines TRBV12-3 or TRBV12-4 with TRBJ2-2; 8 positions match TRBD1. The CDR3 has 14 residues. In DNA, the CDR3 is TGTGCTTCCGACCCCGGGACAGGCCCAGGGGAGCTGTTTTTT. Its protein is CASDPGTGPGELFF.

J is TRBJ2-3 and V is TRBV27; 7 bases are a match to TRBD1. Germline lookup yields CDR1 MNHEY and CDR2 SMNVEV (reference sequence). The CDR3 spans 15 residues. With 2 bases clipped from V and 4 bases from J, the junction kept 6 bases outside the gene matches. CDR3 in DNA: TGTGCCAGCAGTTTAGCGAGACAGGGTGCAGATACGCAGTATTTT. It is translated as CASSLARQGADTQYF.

The V gene is TRBV29-1, the J gene TRBJ1-4; 7 bases fit TRBD1. CDR1 is SQVTM and CDR2 is ANQGSEA in the germline V gene. After removal of 5 bases from V and 2 bases from J, the junction contained 11 bases not matched to a gene. The CDR3 totals 16 residues. CDR3 amino acids: CSVTGVEGRTNEKLFF. CDR3 nucleotide sequence: TGCAGCGTTACAGGGGTGGAGGGACGGACTAATGAAAAACTGTTTTTT.

Concerning this clonotype itself: At one end, the junction sequence differs from germline, possibly due to a read error. The chain carries TRBV28 and TRBJ2-3, with TRBD2 matching 12 bases. The CDR3 spans 15 residues. The V gene's germline CDR1 is MDHEN and CDR2 SYDVKM. For the CDR3, the DNA is TGTACCAGCAGTACACTAGCGGGGGGAGGAGATACGCAGTATTTT. Protein product: CTSSTLAGGGDTQYF.

CDR3 DNA sequence: TGTGCCAGCAGTTCCCCTCTGAGGGCGAGCTCCTACAATGAGCAGTACTTC. Protein sequence: CASSSPLRASSYNEQYF. The genes are TRBV6-2 or TRBV6-3 and TRBJ2-1, with D perhaps matching TRBD2 (5 bases). The J call may be incorrect, as the DNA end agrees better with TRBJ2-7. CDR1 is MNHEY and CDR2 is SVGEGT in the germline V gene. This CDR3 spans 17 amino acids.

The chain combines TRBV6-4 with TRBJ1-3, with 7 bases fitting TRBD1. Germline V gene data show CDR1 as MRHNA and CDR2 as SNTAGT. V lost 3 bases to trimming and J lost 4 bases; unmatched junction nucleotides: 6. The CDR3 has 15 residues. The CDR3 DNA follows: TGTGCCAGCAGTGAGACAGGGATGGCGGGAAACACCATATATTTT. Amino acid sequence: CASSETGMAGNTIYF.

CDR3 region: CASSDIAGDNNEQYF. The CDR3 coding sequence is TGTGCCAGCAGCGATATAGCGGGGGATAACAATGAGCAGTACTTC. The chain joins TRBV9 to TRBJ2-5; TRBD2 agrees at 9 bases. This CDR3 has 15 amino acids. CDR1 and CDR2 from the germline V gene are SGDLS and YYNGEE. The trim removed 3 bases at V and 11 bases at J, leaving 14 bases unmatched. The variable domain in full, with the rest retrieved from reference TRBV9 and TRBJ2-5, is DSGVTQTPKHLITATGQRVTLRCSPRSGDLSVYWYQQSLDQGLQFLIQYYNGEERAKGNILERFSAQQFPDLHSELNLSSLELGDSALYFCASSDIAGDNNEQYFGPGTRLLVL.

This chain connects TRBV6-5 to TRBJ2-1, with D maybe TRBD2 (6 bases). The assigned J gene may be wrong: the sequence end matches TRBJ2-7 better. Germline V gene lookup returns CDR1 MNHEY and CDR2 SVGAGI. The length of the CDR3 is 15 residues. CDR3 DNA sequence: TGTGCCAGCAGGCCGCCCTCGGGGGAATACAATGAGCAGTACTTC. Translating it yields CASRPPSGEYNEQYF.

This clonotype has a handful of counts. The chain uses TRBV3-1 and TRBJ2-7; D possibly corresponds to TRBD2 (6 bases). Germline V CDR1 and CDR2: LGHDT, YNNKEL (reference sequence). V lost 5 bases to trimming and J lost 5 bases, with 19 bases between them. This CDR3 comprises 15 residues. CDR3 nucleotides: TGTGCCAGCAGCTACGGGACTCCCCCGTCGGACGAGCAGTACTTC. As protein: CASSYGTPPSDEQYF.

The chain joins TRBV6-2 or TRBV6-3 to TRBJ2-3, with D unresolved. The CDR3 runs to 14 residues. V lost 7 bases to trimming and J lost 0 bases, with 11 bases between them. Germline V gene data show CDR1 as MNHEY and CDR2 as SVGEGT. This CDR3 reads CASTPQFSTDTQYF. The CDR3 bases are TGTGCCAGCACGCCGCAGTTTAGCACAGATACGCAGTATTTT.

This clonotype occurred a few times. J is TRBJ2-5 and V is TRBV7-9; TRBD1 agrees at 9 bases. The CDR3 length is 16 residues. Trimming cost V 1 base and J 3 bases; bases outside gene matches: 6. CDR1 SEHNR and CDR2 FQNEAQ come from the germline V gene (reference sequence). The CDR3 spells CASSLGTRDREETQYF. DNA of the CDR3: TGTGCCAGCAGCTTAGGCACGAGGGACAGGGAAGAGACCCAGTACTTC.

This chain uses TRBV28 with TRBJ2-7, with unresolved D. The CDR3 length is 12 residues. In germline, CDR1 is MDHEN, CDR2 SYDVKM. V was trimmed by 3 bases and J by 6 bases, leaving 9 bases between them. The CDR3 sequence: CASSLLGPEQYF. The CDR3 DNA follows: TGTGCCAGCAGTTTGTTAGGGCCCGAGCAGTACTTC.

This clonotype was counted between two and nine times. The chain carries TRBV6-2 or TRBV6-3 and TRBJ2-3, with D perhaps TRBD1 (5 bases). The V and J ends lost 6 bases and 6 bases respectively, with 19 bases between them. CDR3 length: 15 residues. Germline V gives CDR1 MNHEY, CDR2 SVGEGT. CDR3 DNA sequence: TGTGCCAGCAGCGGCCAGGGTGAGGTTGGGGATACGCAGTATTTT. As protein: CASSGQGEVGDTQYF.

The chain links TRBV7-2 to TRBJ1-1, with 10 bases fitting TRBD1. The CDR3 contains 17 residues. Per the germline V gene, CDR1 is SGHTA and CDR2 is FQGNSA. V gave up 8 bases and J gave up 0 bases; unmatched junction bases: 12. CDR3 DNA: TGTGCCAGCCGAAACGGGGCAGGGACAGGGGTGAACACTGAAGCTTTCTTT. Amino acid sequence: CASRNGAGTGVNTEAFF. Full variable domain (rest looked up from reference TRBV7-2 and TRBJ1-1): GAGVSQSPSNKVTEKGKDVELRCDPISGHTALYWYRQSLGQGLEFLIYFQGNSAPDKSGLPSDRFSAERTGGSVSTLTIQRTQQEDSAVYLCASRNGAGTGVNTEAFFGQGTRLTVV.

J is TRBJ2-2 and V is TRBV7-9; D is ambiguous. This CDR3 contains 12 residues. The V end lost 7 bases, the J end lost 1 base, and 4 bases lay between the germline ends. Germline-derived CDR1 and CDR2 are SEHNR and FQNEAQ (reference sequence). CDR3 sequence: CASTRNTGELFF. The CDR3 region has the DNA TGTGCCAGCACTCGGAACACCGGGGAGCTGTTTTTT.

Comments on this clonotype: It may be a read error: a sequence one base away is much more abundant. The rearrangement joins TRBV10-3 to TRBJ2-7, with D possibly called TRBD1 or TRBD2 (5 bases each). Germline CDR1 is ENHRY and CDR2 is SYGVKD. V shed 8 bases and J shed 3 bases, with 17 bases lying between them. This CDR3 comprises 14 residues. The CDR3 DNA sequence: TGTGCCATCGGGGGAGACAGTCTTCACTACGAGCAGTACTTC. The encoded protein is CAIGGDSLHYEQYF.

To note about this clonotype: A much larger clone differs from this one at a single base, so this may be a read error. The chain is built from TRBV29-1 and TRBJ2-5; D gene uncertain. Germline V gives CDR1 SQVTM, CDR2 ANQGSEA. The CDR3 is 16 amino acids. V lost 8 bases and J 11 bases, leaving 33 bases between the germline ends. The CDR3 sequence is CSPRTYLNISYNEQYF. The DNA for the CDR3 is TGCAGCCCTCGGACCTATTTGAACATCTCCTACAATGAGCAGTACTTC.

CDR3 in DNA: TGCGCCAGCAGCTTGATGACGAACACTGAAGCTTTCTTT. Protein product: CASSLMTNTEAFF. The chain joins TRBV5-1 to TRBJ1-1; D ambiguous. Germline values: CDR1 SGHRS, CDR2 YFSETQ. Trimming shortened V by 1 base and J by 1 base, and 5 bases separated the two germline ends. The CDR3 contains 13 residues. The full variable domain, in which reference TRBV5-1 and TRBJ1-1 provide the parts outside the CDR3, is KAGVTQTPRYLIKTRGQQVTLSCSPISGHRSVSWYQQTPGQGLQFLFEYFSETQRNKGNFPGRFSGRQFSNSRSEMNVSTLELGDSALYLCASSLMTNTEAFFGQGTRLTVV.

A few counts support this clonotype. Here the CDR3 reads CASMDRDRGYNEQYF. DNA for the CDR3: TGTGCCAGCATGGACCGGGACAGGGGTTACAATGAGCAGTACTTC. The V call is TRBV6-5, the J call TRBJ2-5, with TRBD1 identical over 10 bases. V lost 7 bases, J lost 11 bases, and 16 bases stayed unmatched. The germline gives CDR1 MNHEY, CDR2 SVGAGI. The CDR3 spans 15 residues.

At least ten counts were recorded for this clonotype. This chain joins TRBV11-2 and TRBJ2-1; possibly TRBD1 or TRBD2 for D (7 bases each). This CDR3 has 14 amino acids. With 1 base removed from V and 9 bases from J, the gap between germline ends came to 13 bases. Germline CDR1 is SGHAT and CDR2 is FQNNGV. CDR3 region: CASSLGTGGSEQFF. The CDR3 DNA is TGTGCCAGCAGCTTAGGGACAGGCGGGAGTGAGCAGTTCTTC.

This clonotype was picked up one time. The chain uses TRBV7-9 and TRBJ2-2; D is unresolved. V was clipped by 3 bases and J by 1 base, with 12 bases between them. The CDR3 runs 16 residues. Germline V gene sequence: CDR1 SEHNR, CDR2 FQNEAQ (reference sequence). CDR3 region: CASSFTLNRNTGELFF. CDR3 sequence (DNA): TGTGCCAGCAGCTTTACTCTGAATCGGAACACCGGGGAGCTGTTTTTT.